The present T cell receptor (beta chain) was sequenced within a study of sequential checkpoint blockade in melanoma. Study-wide context: TCRβ was sequenced from DNA of under 100 pretreatment tumors.

Germline V CDR1 and CDR2: MRHNA, SNTAGT. CDR3 length equals 11 residues. The germline V and J ends were trimmed by 10 bases and 10 bases, with 16 bases remaining between them. This table comes from immunoSEQ multiplex PCR, and its TCRdb copy is limited to in-frame clones, with some not included. This sample has roughly 4,000 clones, with around 23% found just once. Ten or more counts support this clone. What it binds is unknown. Treatment here: randomized to nivolumab then ipilimumab (arm A) or the reverse (arm B). Findings of the study overall: Patients with week-13 increases in T-cell fraction and clonality benefited about 30 times more often. In arm A, pretreatment tumor clonality was associated with response.

The TCR originated in a human donor with melanoma. Specimen: tumor tissue (inferred from file names), collected from a patient given nivolumab and ipilimumab in sequence. The rearrangement uses TRBV6-4 and TRBJ1-1; D call uncertain. The chain's CDR3 is CATTSGFGAFF. CDR3 in DNA: TGTGCCACCACTTCGGGGTTCGGAGCTTTCTTT.